The 17 T cell receptor beta chains given below trace back to one sample, sequenced in a study of blood T cells in healthy people across ages. Alongside a J-beta primer mix, a sample-barcoded 5' primer served in a second PCR lasting about 7 to 11 cycles. TCRdb reanalysed the 5' RACE reads using MiXCR and keeps one entry per CDR3 protein. Of hundreds of thousands of distinct CDR3 sequences in the sample, more than 20% are singletons; the top ten hold roughly 10%. These same records also appear under a second study, on T cells of mothers and their children.

Sequenced: blood. These receptors came from a boy aged 10-17 years in good health.

The genes are TRBV20-1 and TRBJ1-4; D not certain. Germline loops: CDR1 DFQATT, CDR2 SNEGSKA (reference sequence). This CDR3 comprises 14 residues. The ends were cut back, 5 bases at V and 2 bases at J, with 12 bases in the middle. The CDR3 region has the DNA TGCAGTGCTCTACGTGAGGCGACTAATGAAAAACTGTTTTTT. Translating gives CSALREATNEKLFF.

The chain is built from TRBV2 and TRBJ2-3, with 9 nucleotides matching TRBD1. V trimming: 6 bases; J trimming: 6 bases; junction bases outside the gene matches: 10. The V gene's germline CDR1 is SNHLY and CDR2 FYNNEI. CDR3 length: 15 amino acids. The CDR3 DNA sequence: TGTGCCAGCAGGAAAACAGGGGGCGGGGTCGATACGCAGTATTTT. It specifies CASRKTGGGVDTQYF.

This rearrangement joins TRBV7-9 to TRBJ2-5; TRBD1 matches 7 bases. The assigned J gene may be wrong: the sequence end matches TRBJ2-7 better. The CDR3 is 16 residues long. Germline V gene lookup returns CDR1 SEHNR and CDR2 FQNEAQ (reference sequence). The DNA for the CDR3 is TGTGCCAGCAGCTTTTCGGGACAGTTGAAATCCTACGAGCAGTACTTC. Translation gives CASSFSGQLKSYEQYF.

V is TRBV7-9 and J is TRBJ2-1; no firm D call. Trimming took 5 bases from V and 6 from J, leaving 8 bases between them. Per germline, CDR1 SEHNR and CDR2 FQNEAQ (reference sequence). The CDR3 runs to 12 residues. The CDR3, as DNA: TGTGCCAGCAGCATTATAGGCAATGAGCAGTTCTTC. It translates to CASSIIGNEQFF.

This rearrangement joins TRBV7-9 to TRBJ2-7, with D perhaps TRBD1 (5 bases). V lost 5 bases and J 5 bases, leaving 16 bases between the germline ends. Germline CDR1 is SEHNR and CDR2 is FQNEAQ (reference sequence). The CDR3 totals 14 residues. The CDR3 coding sequence is TGTGCCAGCAGCCTCGGTCAGGGTTTCAACGAGCAGTACTTC. This gives the protein CASSLGQGFNEQYF.

The rearrangement joins TRBV19 to TRBJ1-2, with TRBD1 identical over 10 bases. Germline V gene sequence: CDR1 LNHDA, CDR2 SQIVND (reference sequence). With V trimmed by 5 bases and J by 7 bases, 13 bases remained unmatched. The CDR3 sequence is 16 residues long. CDR3 region: CASSSGQGIFLAGYTF. The CDR3 DNA sequence: TGTGCCAGTAGTTCGGGACAGGGGATTTTTTTGGCTGGCTACACCTTC. Full variable domain (rest looked up from reference TRBV19 and TRBJ1-2): DGGITQSPKYLFRKEGQNVTLSCEQNLNHDAMYWYRQDPGQGLRLIYYSQIVNDFQKGDIAEGYSVSREKKESFPLTVTSAQKNPTAFYLCASSSGQGIFLAGYTFGSGTRLTVV.

The V and J genes are TRBV20-1 and TRBJ2-7, with D perhaps TRBD2 (5 bases). This CDR3 has 17 residues. Germline CDR1 DFQATT, CDR2 SNEGSKA (reference sequence). The V end lost 2 bases, the J end lost 5 bases, and 25 bases lay between the germline ends. The chain's CDR3 is CSARNPIEAGPRDEQYF. The CDR3, as DNA: TGCAGTGCTAGAAATCCCATAGAGGCAGGCCCGCGGGACGAGCAGTACTTC.

This clonotype was picked up a small number of times. CDR3 loop: CASSRSGPKETQYF. The CDR3, as DNA: TGTGCCAGCAGTCGATCGGGCCCAAAAGAGACCCAGTACTTC. The chain recombines TRBV7-2 with TRBJ2-5; D not resolved. V was cut by 6 bases and J by 3 bases, with 14 bases left in between. CDR3 length: 14 amino acids. From germline, CDR1 is SGHTA and CDR2 FQGNSA. Full variable domain (missing parts from reference TRBV7-2 and TRBJ2-5): GAGVSQSPSNKVTEKGKDVELRCDPISGHTALYWYRQSLGQGLEFLIYFQGNSAPDKSGLPSDRFSAERTGGSVSTLTIQRTQQEDSAVYLCASSRSGPKETQYFGPGTRLLVL.

The rearrangement links TRBV7-2 to TRBJ2-3, with a possible D match to TRBD2 (6 bases). V gave up 5 bases and J gave up 0 bases, with 18 bases separating them. The CDR3 sequence is 17 residues long. Germline loops: CDR1 SGHTA, CDR2 FQGNSA. CDR3 loop: CASSPEPYGGSTDTQYF. In DNA form, the CDR3 reads TGTGCCAGCAGCCCCGAACCTTACGGGGGAAGCACAGATACGCAGTATTTT.

The V and J genes are TRBV2 and TRBJ2-1; 12 bases align to TRBD2. V shed 7 bases, J shed 7 bases, and the junction held 8 bases outside the gene matches. Per germline, CDR1 SNHLY and CDR2 FYNNEI. This CDR3 region has 15 residues. The CDR3 region has the DNA TGTGCCAGCACCACCGGGACTAGCGGGCCTAATGAGCAGTTCTTC. The encoded protein is CASTTGTSGPNEQFF.

The J gene is TRBJ2-1, the V gene TRBV5-1, with D perhaps matching TRBD1 or TRBD2 (5 bases each). The CDR3 loop spans 16 amino acids. Germline values: CDR1 SGHRS, CDR2 YFSETQ. V was pared by 6 bases and J by 0 bases, with 16 bases between. The CDR3 nucleotides are TGCGCCAGCATGGACATGGTGGGGAGCTCCTACAATGAGCAGTTCTTC. Its protein product is CASMDMVGSSYNEQFF.

J is TRBJ1-1 and V is TRBV6-1; D gene uncertain. The germline CDR1 and CDR2 sequences are MNHNS and SASEGT. The CDR3 sequence is 13 residues long. V was clipped by 6 bases and J by 1 base, with 9 bases between them. The CDR3 protein is CASRWTENTEAFF. Here the CDR3 DNA reads TGTGCCAGCAGGTGGACGGAGAACACTGAAGCTTTCTTT.

This clonotype was counted a few times. The CDR3 coding sequence is TGTGCCAGCAGTTTAGGGGGGACCCACGGGACGGCTCCCTACGAGCAGTACTTC. It specifies CASSLGGTHGTAPYEQYF. The chain uses TRBV27 and TRBJ2-7; possibly TRBD2 for D (6 bases). Germline loops: CDR1 MNHEY, CDR2 SMNVEV (reference sequence). This CDR3 region has 18 residues. V lost 2 bases and J 2 bases, leaving 22 bases between the germline ends.

The V and J genes are TRBV28 and TRBJ2-5; no clear D. Near its end, the DNA agrees better with TRBJ2-1, so the J call may be wrong. Germline V gene lookup returns CDR1 MDHEN and CDR2 SYDVKM. The CDR3 consists of 13 residues. In DNA, the CDR3 is TGTGCCAGCAGTTTTAACGGCCCCAATGAGCAGTTCTTC. Its translation is CASSFNGPNEQFF.

The sample holds many counts of this clonotype. The chain recombines TRBV11-2 with TRBJ1-3; 9 bases are a match to TRBD1. The V and J ends lost 1 base and 0 bases, in that order; junction bases with no gene match: 4. This CDR3 is built from 17 residues. CDR1 and CDR2 from the germline V gene are SGHAT and FQNNGV. CDR3 loop: CASSLVTGGHSGNTIYF. The DNA of the CDR3 is TGTGCCAGCAGCTTAGTAACAGGGGGCCACTCTGGAAACACCATATATTTT.

This clonotype has just a few counts. This sequence joins TRBV20-1 and TRBJ1-5; tentatively, D is TRBD1 (5 bases). The CDR3 sequence is 14 residues long. The germline V and J ends were trimmed by 1 base and 3 bases, with 10 bases remaining between them. From germline, CDR1 is DFQATT and CDR2 SNEGSKA (reference sequence). The CDR3 is CSARAGSHNQPQHF. DNA for the CDR3: TGCAGTGCTAGAGCAGGGTCACACAATCAGCCCCAGCATTTT.

This clonotype has only a few counts. This rearrangement joins TRBV7-6 to TRBJ2-3; 8 nucleotides align to TRBD2. The CDR3 loop spans 16 amino acids. CDR1 SGHVS and CDR2 FNYEAQ come from the germline V gene. V lost 6 bases, J lost 0 bases, and 8 bases stayed unmatched. In nucleotides, the CDR3 is TGTGCCAGCAGTCCCTATAGCGGGGATAGCACAGATACGCAGTATTTT. This gives the protein CASSPYSGDSTDTQYF.